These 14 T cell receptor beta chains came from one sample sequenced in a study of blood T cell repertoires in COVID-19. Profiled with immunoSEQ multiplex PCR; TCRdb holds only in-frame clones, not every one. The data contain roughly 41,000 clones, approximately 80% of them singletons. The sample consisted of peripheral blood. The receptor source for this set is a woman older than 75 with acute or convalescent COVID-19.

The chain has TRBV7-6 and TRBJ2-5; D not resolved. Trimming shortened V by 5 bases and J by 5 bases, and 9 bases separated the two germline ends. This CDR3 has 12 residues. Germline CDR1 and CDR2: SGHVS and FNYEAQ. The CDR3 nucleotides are TGTGCCAGCAGCCCAATCGGGGAGACCCAGTACTTC. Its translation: CASSPIGETQYF.

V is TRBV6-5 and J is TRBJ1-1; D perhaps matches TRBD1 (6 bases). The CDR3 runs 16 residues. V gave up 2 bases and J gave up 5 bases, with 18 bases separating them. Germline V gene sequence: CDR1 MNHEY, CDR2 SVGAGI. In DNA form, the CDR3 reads TGTGCCAGCAGTTACACCGGGACACTCGGGAAGACTGAAGCTTTCTTT. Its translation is CASSYTGTLGKTEAFF.

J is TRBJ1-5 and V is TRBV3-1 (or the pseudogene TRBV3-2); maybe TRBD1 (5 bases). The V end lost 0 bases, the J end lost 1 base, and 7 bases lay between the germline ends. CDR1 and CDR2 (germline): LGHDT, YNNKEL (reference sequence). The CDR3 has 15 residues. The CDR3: CASSQDRTSNQPQHF. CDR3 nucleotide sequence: TGTGCCAGCAGCCAAGATCGGACAAGCAATCAGCCCCAGCATTTT.

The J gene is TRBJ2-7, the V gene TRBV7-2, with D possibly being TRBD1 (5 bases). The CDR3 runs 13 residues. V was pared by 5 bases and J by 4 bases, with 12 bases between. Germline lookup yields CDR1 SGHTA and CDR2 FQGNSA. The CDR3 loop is CASSPPGLYEQYF. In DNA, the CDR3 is TGTGCCAGCAGCCCGCCAGGGTTATACGAGCAGTACTTC.

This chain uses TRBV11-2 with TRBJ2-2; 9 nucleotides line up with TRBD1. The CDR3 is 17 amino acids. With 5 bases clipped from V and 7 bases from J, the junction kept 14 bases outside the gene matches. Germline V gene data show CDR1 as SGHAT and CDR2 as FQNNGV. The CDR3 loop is CASSRSGTGPLGGELFF. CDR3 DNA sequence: TGTGCCAGCAGCCGCTCCGGGACAGGGCCTCTAGGCGGGGAGCTGTTTTTT. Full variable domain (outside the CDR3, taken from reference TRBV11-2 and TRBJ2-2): EAGVAQSPRYKIIEKRQSVAFWCNPISGHATLYWYQQILGQGPKLLIQFQNNGVVDDSQLPKDRFSAERLKGVDSTLKIQPAKLEDSAVYLCASSRSGTGPLGGELFFGEGSRLTVL.

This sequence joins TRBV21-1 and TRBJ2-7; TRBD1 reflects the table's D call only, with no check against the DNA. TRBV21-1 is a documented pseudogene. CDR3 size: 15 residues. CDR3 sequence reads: CASDAPRDRLRKQYF. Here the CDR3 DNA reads TGTGCCAGCGATGCACCCCGGGACAGGTTACGAAAGCAGTACTTC.

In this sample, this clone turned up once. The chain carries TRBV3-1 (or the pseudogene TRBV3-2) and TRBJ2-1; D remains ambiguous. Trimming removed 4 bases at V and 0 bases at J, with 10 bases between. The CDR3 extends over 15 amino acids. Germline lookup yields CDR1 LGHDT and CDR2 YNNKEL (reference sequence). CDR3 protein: CASSRKPSSYNEQFF. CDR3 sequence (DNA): TGTGCCAGCAGCCGAAAGCCAAGCTCCTACAATGAGCAGTTCTTC.

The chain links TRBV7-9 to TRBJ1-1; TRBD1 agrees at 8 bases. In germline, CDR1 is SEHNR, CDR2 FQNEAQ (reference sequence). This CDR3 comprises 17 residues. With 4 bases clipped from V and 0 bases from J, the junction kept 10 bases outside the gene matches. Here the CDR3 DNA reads TGTGCCAGCAGCTCCTACGCCGGGACAGGCTTGAACACTGAAGCTTTCTTT. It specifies CASSSYAGTGLNTEAFF.

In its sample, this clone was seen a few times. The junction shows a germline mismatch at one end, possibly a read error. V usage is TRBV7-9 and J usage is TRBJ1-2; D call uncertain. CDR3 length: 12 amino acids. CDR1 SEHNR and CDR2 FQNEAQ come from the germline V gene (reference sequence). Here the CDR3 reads CASSFPDQELHF. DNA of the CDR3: TGTGCCAGCAGCTTCCCCGATCAAGAACTACACTTC.

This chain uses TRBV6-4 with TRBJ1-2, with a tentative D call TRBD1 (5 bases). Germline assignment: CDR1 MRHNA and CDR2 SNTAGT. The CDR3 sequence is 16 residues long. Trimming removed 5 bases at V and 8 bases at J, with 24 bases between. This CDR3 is CASSPLGGQPLKGYTF. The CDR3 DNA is TGTGCCAGCAGTCCATTGGGCGGACAACCCCTAAAGGGCTACACCTTC.

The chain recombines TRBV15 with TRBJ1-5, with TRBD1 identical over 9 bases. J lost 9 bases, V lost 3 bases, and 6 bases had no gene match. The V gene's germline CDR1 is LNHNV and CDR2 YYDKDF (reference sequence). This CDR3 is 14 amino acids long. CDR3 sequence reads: CATSRDRGEWPQHF. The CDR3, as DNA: TGTGCCACCAGCAGGGACAGGGGCGAGTGGCCCCAGCATTTT.

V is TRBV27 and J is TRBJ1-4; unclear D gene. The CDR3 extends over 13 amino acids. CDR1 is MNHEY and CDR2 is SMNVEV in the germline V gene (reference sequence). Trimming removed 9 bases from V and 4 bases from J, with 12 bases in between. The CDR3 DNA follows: TGTGCCAGTTCCGGGTCTAATAATGAAAAACTGTTTTTT. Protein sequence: CASSGSNNEKLFF.

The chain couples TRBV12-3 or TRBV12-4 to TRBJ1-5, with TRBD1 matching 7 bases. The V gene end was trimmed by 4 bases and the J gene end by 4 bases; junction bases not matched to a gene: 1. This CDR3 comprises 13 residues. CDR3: CASSSTGNQPQHF. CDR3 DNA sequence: TGTGCCAGCAGTTCGACAGGGAATCAGCCCCAGCATTTT.

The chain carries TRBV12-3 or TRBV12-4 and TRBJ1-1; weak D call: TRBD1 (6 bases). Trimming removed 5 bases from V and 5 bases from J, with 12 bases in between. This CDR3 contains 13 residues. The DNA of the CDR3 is TGTGCCAGCAGTAGATTGCAGGGGACTGAAGCTTTCTTT. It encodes CASSRLQGTEAFF.